This TCR beta chain was identified during a study of T cell changes during pregnancy in multiple sclerosis. The CDR3 contains 15 residues. Germline V gene sequence: CDR1 MNHNS, CDR2 SASEGT. Trimming stripped 5 bases from V and 0 bases from J, with 13 bases between. Some clones are missing from TCRdb's copy, which holds only in-frame ones; the method was immunoSEQ multiplex PCR. The sample yields some 60,000 clones, around 93% seen once. The rearrangement links TRBV6-1 to TRBJ1-1; D might be TRBD1 (6 bases). The starting material was CD4+ T cells from peripheral blood mononuclear cells, obtained in the first trimester of pregnancy. The clonotype originates from a female donor with multiple sclerosis, enrolled in a pregnancy study. The CDR3 loop reads CASSLHRDMNTEAFF. The CDR3 nucleotides read TGTGCCAGCAGTTTACACAGGGATATGAACACTGAAGCTTTCTTT.